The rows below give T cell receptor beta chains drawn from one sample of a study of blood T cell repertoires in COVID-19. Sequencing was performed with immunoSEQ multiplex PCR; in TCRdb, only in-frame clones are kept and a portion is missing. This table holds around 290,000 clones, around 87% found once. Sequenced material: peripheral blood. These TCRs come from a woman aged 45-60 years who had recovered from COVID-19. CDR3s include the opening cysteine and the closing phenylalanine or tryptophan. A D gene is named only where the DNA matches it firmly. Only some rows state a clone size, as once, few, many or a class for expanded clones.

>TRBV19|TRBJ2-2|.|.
TGTGCCAGTAGCTTCCTTGGGGCCGCGAACACCGGGGAGCTGTTTTTT
CASSFLGAANTGELFF
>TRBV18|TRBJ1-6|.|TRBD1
TGTGCCAGCTCACCACAAGTCAGGGGGTCCCATAATTCACCCCTCCACTTT
CASSPQVRGSHNSPLHF
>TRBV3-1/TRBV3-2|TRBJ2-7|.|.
TGTGCCAGCAGCCATTTAAGTCTCAGCGAGCAGTACTTC
CASSHLSLSEQYF
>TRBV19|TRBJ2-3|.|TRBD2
TGTGCCAGTAAAAAGCGGGAGGGCCTTTTCTCCACAGATACGCAGTATTTT
CASKKREGLFSTDTQYF
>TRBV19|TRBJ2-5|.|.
TGTGCCAGTAACTGGGCACAGGGAGAGACCCAGTACTTC
CASNWAQGETQYF
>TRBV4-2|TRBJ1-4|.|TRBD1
TGTGCCAGCAGCCAAGAGGGGATTAGGGCAGGGGGCTTTGAAAAACTGTTTTTT
CASSQEGIRAGGFEKLFF
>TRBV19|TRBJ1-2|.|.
TGTGCCAGTAGTCCCTATACCGACAGAAACGGCTACACCTTC
CASSPYTDRNGYTF
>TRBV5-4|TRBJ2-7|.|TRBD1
TGTGCCAGCAGCTCGCGAACAGGGGCCTACGAGCAGTACTTC
CASSSRTGAYEQYF
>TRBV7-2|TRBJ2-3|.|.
TGTGCCAGCAGCTTAGTGGCGGATAGCACAGATACGCAGTATTTT
CASSLVADSTDTQYF
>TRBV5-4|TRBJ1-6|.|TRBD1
TGTGCCAGCAGCTTGGGTGGGACAGGGGATTCACCCCTCCACTTT
CASSLGGTGDSPLHF
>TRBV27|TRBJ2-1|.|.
TGTGCCAGCAGCCCCCCCCCGTACAATGAGCAGTTCTTC
CASSPPPYNEQFF
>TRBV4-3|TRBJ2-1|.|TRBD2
TGCGCCAGCAGCCGAGGACTAGCGAGTAATGAGCAGTTCTTC
CASSRGLASNEQFF
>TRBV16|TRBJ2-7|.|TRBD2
TGTGCCAGCAGGACAACACTAGCGCCCAGCTCCTACGAGCAGTACTTC
CASRTTLAPSSYEQYF
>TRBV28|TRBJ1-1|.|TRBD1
TGTGCCAGCAGTTCACCGGGACAGGGGGGGACTGAAGCTTTCTTT
CASSSPGQGGTEAFF
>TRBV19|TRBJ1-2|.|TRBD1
TGTGCCACCAAGGACAGGGGGGGCACTCCTAACTATGGCTACACCTTC
CATKDRGGTPNYGYTF
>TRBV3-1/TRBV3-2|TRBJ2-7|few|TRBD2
TGTGCCAGCAGCCAAAGTCTACTAGCGGGAGGAGAGCAGTACTTC
CASSQSLLAGGEQYF
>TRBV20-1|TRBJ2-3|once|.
TGCAGTGCTAGTCAACTAGGGGGGGGTATAGATACGCAGTATTTT
CSASQLGGGIDTQYF
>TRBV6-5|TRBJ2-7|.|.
TGTGCCAGCACCCCTCCGGGGAGGTACGAGCAGTACTTC
CASTPPGRYEQYF
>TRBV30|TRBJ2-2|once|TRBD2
TGTGCCTGGAGTCGCGGGGGGGCGAGCACCGGGGAGCTGTTTTTT
CAWSRGGASTGELFF
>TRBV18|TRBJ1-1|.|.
TGTGCCAGCTCACCGGGTAATGCAGGGGTTTCCCTCAACACTGAAGCTTTCTTT
CASSPGNAGVSLNTEAFF
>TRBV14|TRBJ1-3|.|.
TGTGCCAGCAGCCGGGACATGACATCATCTGGAAACACCATATATTTT
CASSRDMTSSGNTIYF
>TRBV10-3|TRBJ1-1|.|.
TGTGCCATCAGTGACCTCAGGGGTTTCGCTGAAGCTTTCTTT
CAISDLRGFAEAFF
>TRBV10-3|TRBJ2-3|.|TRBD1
TGTGCCACCCAAGACAGGGGGCACACAGATACGCAGTATTTT
CATQDRGHTDTQYF
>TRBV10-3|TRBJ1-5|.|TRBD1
TGTGCCATCAGTGAGTCTTGGACAGGGGGCCTTCAGCCCCAGCATTTT
CAISESWTGGLQPQHF
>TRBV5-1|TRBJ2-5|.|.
TGCGCCAGCAGCTCCCCCGAATGGTTTAGCAAGACCCAGTACTTC
CASSSPEWFSKTQYF
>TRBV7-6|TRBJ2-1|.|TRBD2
TGTGCCAGCAGCTTCTTGGTTCTAGCGGCCAACTCCTACAATGAGCAGTTCTTC
CASSFLVLAANSYNEQFF
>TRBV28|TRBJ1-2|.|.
TGTGCCAGCAGAAAAACAGGAGGGTTAGGGGTTGGCTACACCTTC
CASRKTGGLGVGYTF
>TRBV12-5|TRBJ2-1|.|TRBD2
TGTGCTAGTGGAACTAGCGGGAGGGTGGATGAGCAGTTCTTC
CASGTSGRVDEQFF
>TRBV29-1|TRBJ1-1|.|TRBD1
TGCAGCGTGGGGACAGGGCAGAACACTGAAGCTTTCTTT
CSVGTGQNTEAFF
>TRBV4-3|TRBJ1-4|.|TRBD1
TGCGCCAGCAGCCAAGCTTTCGGGACAGGGGGCACTAATGAAAAACTGTTTTTT
CASSQAFGTGGTNEKLFF
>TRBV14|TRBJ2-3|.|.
TGTGCCAGCAGCTCCCAGCCCGGGGGCACAGATACGCAGTATTTT
CASSSQPGGTDTQYF
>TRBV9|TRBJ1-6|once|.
TGTGCCAGCAGCGCTCAGGGTCTGGGGTCACCCCTCCACTTT
CASSAQGLGSPLHF
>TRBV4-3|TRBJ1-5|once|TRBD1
TGCGCCAGCAGCCCTACAGGGACAGGCAATTCCAATCAGCCCCAGCATTTT
CASSPTGTGNSNQPQHF
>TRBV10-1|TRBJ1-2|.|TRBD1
TGCGCCAGCAGTGGGGACAGGGCCGGACTAGATGGCTACACCTTC
CASSGDRAGLDGYTF
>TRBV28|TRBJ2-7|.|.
TGTGCCACCCCGGGGAACAGGGTGGTCTACGAGCAGTACTTC
CATPGNRVVYEQYF
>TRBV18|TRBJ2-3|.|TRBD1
TGTGCCAGCTCACCACCGGGACAGGGAAGGGGAACGCAGTATTTT
CASSPPGQGRGTQYF
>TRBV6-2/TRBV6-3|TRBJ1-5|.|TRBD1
TGTGCCAGCAGTTATGGTGGGGACAGGAGAAATCAGCCCCAGCATTTT
CASSYGGDRRNQPQHF
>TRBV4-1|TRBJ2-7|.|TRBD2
TGCGCCAGCAGCCAAGATCTCCAGCGGGGGACCTACGAGCAGTACTTC
CASSQDLQRGTYEQYF
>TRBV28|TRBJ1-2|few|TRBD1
TGTGCCAGCAGCCATCGTCCCGGGACAGGGCCGGGCTATGGCTACACCTTC
CASSHRPGTGPGYGYTF
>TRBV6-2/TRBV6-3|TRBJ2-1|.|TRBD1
TGTGCCAGCAGTTACTCGAGGACAGGGAACGATGAGCAGTTCTTC
CASSYSRTGNDEQFF
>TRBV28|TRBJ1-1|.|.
TGTGCCAGCAGTTTTCAGGGGTTCCAGGGAGCTTTCTTT
CASSFQGFQGAFF
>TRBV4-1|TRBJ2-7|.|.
TGCGCCAGCAGCCAAGGGTTTGGCAGGGCCTCCTACGAGCAGTACTTC
CASSQGFGRASYEQYF
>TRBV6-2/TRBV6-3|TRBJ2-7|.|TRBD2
TGTGCCAGCAGCAACTACGCAGGGCTAGCGGGACACTACGAGCAGTACTTC
CASSNYAGLAGHYEQYF
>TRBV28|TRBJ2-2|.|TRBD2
TGTGCCAGCACCGCCCCAGCGGGACTAGCAAGTACCGGGGAGCTGTTTTTT
CASTAPAGLASTGELFF
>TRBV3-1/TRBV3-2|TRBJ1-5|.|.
TGTGCCAGCAGCAGGGGCAGGGATCAGCCCCAGCATTTT
CASSRGRDQPQHF
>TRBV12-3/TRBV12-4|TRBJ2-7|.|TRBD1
TGTGCCAGCAGTTCAGGACAGGGCTACGAGCAGTACTTC
CASSSGQGYEQYF
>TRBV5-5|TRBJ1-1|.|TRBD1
TGTGCCAGCAGCTTTAGTGGACAGGGGGCTGAAGCTTTCTTT
CASSFSGQGAEAFF
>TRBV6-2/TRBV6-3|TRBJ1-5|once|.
TGTGCCAGCAGCCGGGGAGGGTACAATCAGCCCCAGCATTTT
CASSRGGYNQPQHF
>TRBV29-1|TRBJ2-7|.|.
TGCAGCGTTGAAGAACTGACTATAAACTACGAGCAGTACTTC
CSVEELTINYEQYF